This T cell receptor (beta chain) came from a study of long-term antiretroviral therapy in people with HIV. The authors ran the immunoSEQ assay, v3.0, at survey level. Here immunoSEQ multiplex PCR was the method, and the copy in TCRdb shows in-frame clones only, minus some. The sample consists of about 42,000 clones, approximately 89% of them appearing once. In the United States, treatment was given to all participants with HIV. Every specimen provided about 0.95-11 million cryopreserved PBMC before DNA extraction took place. V dropped 3 bases and J dropped 2 bases, with 8 bases sitting between them. The CDR3 consists of 13 residues. Germline V gene sequence: CDR1 SGHVS, CDR2 FQNEAQ. This clone was seen a few times.

Here the sequenced sample was unsorted PBMCs, taken 0.1 years before starting antiretroviral therapy. V usage is TRBV7-8 and J usage is TRBJ2-7; D gene ambiguous. The source is a woman between 50 and 59 years old with HIV. CDR3 amino acids: CASSFAAAYEQYF. The DNA for the CDR3 is TGTGCCAGCAGCTTCGCGGCAGCCTACGAGCAGTACTTC.